These T cell receptor beta chains were read from a single sample in a study of CD8 T cells in Susac syndrome. From the immunoSEQ multiplex PCR reads, TCRdb called clonotypes with MiXCR, one entry per CDR3 protein. Found here are more than 95,000 distinct CDR3 sequences, roughly 93% of them singletons; the top ten hold just under 0.095%. What was sequenced was CD4+ T cells from PBMCs. These receptors were collected from a human donor with multiple sclerosis. Both conserved end residues are trimmed from each CDR3. Part of the rows lack a size; the others show once, few, many or a class for expanded clones.

v_gene	abundance	j_gene	CDR3aa
TRBV12-3/TRBV12-4	once	TRBJ2-5	ASSLSHRETQY
TRBV7-7	.	TRBJ2-3	ASSSPGTDTQY
TRBV2	.	TRBJ2-7	ASSVIAGADVQY
TRBV2	.	TRBJ2-5	ASTGGDRETQY
TRBV7-2	.	TRBJ2-1	ASTPRGGGFSYNEQF
TRBV19	.	TRBJ2-1	ASSLGGSYNEQF
TRBV5-4	.	TRBJ1-3	ASSSADGGTSGNTIY
TRBV4-3	.	TRBJ2-3	ASSQESRGGTDTQY
TRBV29-1	.	TRBJ1-1	SVGWAGSSEAF
TRBV7-9	.	TRBJ2-3	ASSTRLDTDTQY
TRBV21-1	.	TRBJ1-1	ASSKGRSGTEAF
TRBV28	.	TRBJ2-1	ASSLLDSNHQEQF
TRBV18	.	TRBJ2-3	ASSGALDTQY
TRBV7-9	.	TRBJ2-1	ASSPRGGGNEQF
TRBV13	once	TRBJ1-2	ASSLAGTGFYGYT
TRBV3-1	.	TRBJ1-3	ASSLTRGLSSGNTIY
TRBV5-1	.	TRBJ2-7	ASSPDGGLYEQY
TRBV5-1	.	TRBJ2-2	ASSPYYGTSGPGELF
TRBV9	.	TRBJ1-3	ASSVEVRGSSGNTIY
TRBV15	.	TRBJ2-7	ATSKTGDEQY
TRBV5-1	.	TRBJ2-5	ASSSGNQNLETQY
TRBV7-9	.	TRBJ2-3	ASSLAGAADTQY
TRBV7-2	.	TRBJ1-3	ASSPFTTGFEGNTIY
TRBV19	.	TRBJ1-2	ASRTGHIMDGYT
TRBV6-2/TRBV6-3	.	TRBJ2-7	ASSSRDRSSEQY
TRBV19	.	TRBJ1-4	ASSSTATTNEKLF
TRBV20-1	.	TRBJ2-7	SAMAGPGQSYEQY
TRBV28	.	TRBJ2-7	ASSSGTGGSLYEQY
TRBV6-2/TRBV6-3	.	TRBJ2-1	ASSPRYQAPYNEQF
TRBV27	.	TRBJ2-1	ASSPQGTGVANEQF
TRBV20-1	.	TRBJ1-6	SASSLASDSPLH
TRBV18	.	TRBJ1-6	ASSPKTSQEGSPLH
TRBV6-2/TRBV6-3	.	TRBJ1-5	ASTTGAKMGNQPQH
TRBV6-2/TRBV6-3	once	TRBJ2-1	ASSGGGHTYNEQF
TRBV20-1	.	TRBJ1-2	SASRDPSDYGYT
TRBV20-1	.	TRBJ2-5	TGLALETQY
TRBV11-3	.	TRBJ2-2	ASSLEQGGTSYTGELF
TRBV9	.	TRBJ1-1	ASTRRVGGGTEAF
TRBV9	.	TRBJ2-6	ASSESGGRSGANVLT
TRBV30	.	TRBJ1-1	AWNRGLNTEAF
TRBV6-5	.	TRBJ1-4	ASSNSGQGSEKLF
TRBV5-4	.	TRBJ1-4	ASSLVGGGDEKLF
TRBV12-3/TRBV12-4	.	TRBJ1-2	ASSFWVSPGYT
TRBV5-6	.	TRBJ2-7	ASSSLGSSYEQY
TRBV6-5	.	TRBJ2-7	ASSYEGGAGPLPYEQY
TRBV30	.	TRBJ2-5	AWTNPGKNQETQY
TRBV7-9	.	TRBJ2-3	ASSSYRGQGGDFRY
TRBV15	.	TRBJ2-1	ATSVHLAGAYNEQF
TRBV29-1	.	TRBJ1-2	SVEDPDGYT
TRBV18	.	TRBJ2-6	ASSPVAGLFSGANVLT
TRBV28	.	TRBJ2-2	ATIPGLAGGYTGELF
TRBV6-5	.	TRBJ1-5	ASSYSISGFGNQPQH
TRBV2	.	TRBJ1-1	ASSEGPGEAF